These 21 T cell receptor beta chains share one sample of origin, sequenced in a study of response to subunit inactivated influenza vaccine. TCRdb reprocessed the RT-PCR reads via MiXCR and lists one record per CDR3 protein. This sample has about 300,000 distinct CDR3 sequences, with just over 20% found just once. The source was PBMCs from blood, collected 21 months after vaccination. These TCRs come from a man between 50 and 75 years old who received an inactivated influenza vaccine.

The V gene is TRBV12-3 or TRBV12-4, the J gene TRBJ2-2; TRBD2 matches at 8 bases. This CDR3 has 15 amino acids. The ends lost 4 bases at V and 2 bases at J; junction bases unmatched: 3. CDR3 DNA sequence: TGTGCCAGCAGTTCCAGCGGGAGTAACACCGGGGAGCTGTTTTTT. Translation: CASSSSGSNTGELFF.

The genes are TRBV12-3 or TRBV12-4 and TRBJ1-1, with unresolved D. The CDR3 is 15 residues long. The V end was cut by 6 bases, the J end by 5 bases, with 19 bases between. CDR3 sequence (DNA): TGTGCCAGCAGACCGAGGAAGACCGTTCTTACTGAAGCTTTCTTT. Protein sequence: CASRPRKTVLTEAFF.

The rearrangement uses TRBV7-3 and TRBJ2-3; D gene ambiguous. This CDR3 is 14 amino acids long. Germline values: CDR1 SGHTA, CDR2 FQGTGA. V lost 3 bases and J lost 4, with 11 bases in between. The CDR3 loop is CASSFSGLADTQYF. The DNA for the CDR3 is TGTGCCAGCAGCTTCTCAGGATTGGCAGATACGCAGTATTTT.

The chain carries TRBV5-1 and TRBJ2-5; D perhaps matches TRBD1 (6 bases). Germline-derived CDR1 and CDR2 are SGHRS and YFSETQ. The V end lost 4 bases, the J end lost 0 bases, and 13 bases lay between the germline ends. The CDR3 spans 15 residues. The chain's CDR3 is CASSPGTQYQETQYF. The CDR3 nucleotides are TGCGCCAGCAGCCCCGGGACACAATACCAAGAGACCCAGTACTTC.

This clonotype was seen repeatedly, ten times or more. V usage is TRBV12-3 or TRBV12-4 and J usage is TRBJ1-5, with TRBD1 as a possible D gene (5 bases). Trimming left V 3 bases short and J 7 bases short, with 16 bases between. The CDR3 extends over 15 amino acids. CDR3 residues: CASSLDEGSRQPQHF. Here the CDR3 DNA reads TGTGCCAGCAGTTTGGATGAGGGGAGTAGGCAGCCCCAGCATTTT.

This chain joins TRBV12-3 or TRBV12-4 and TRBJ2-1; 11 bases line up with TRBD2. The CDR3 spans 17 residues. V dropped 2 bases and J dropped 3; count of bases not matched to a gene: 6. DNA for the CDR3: TGTGCCAGCAGTTTACTGGGCGGACTAGCGGGCTACAATGAGCAGTTCTTC. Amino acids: CASSLLGGLAGYNEQFF.

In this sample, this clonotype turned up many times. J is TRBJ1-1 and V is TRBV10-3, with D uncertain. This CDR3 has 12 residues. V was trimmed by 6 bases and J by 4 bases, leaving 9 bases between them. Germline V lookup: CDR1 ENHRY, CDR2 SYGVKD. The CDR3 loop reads CAIRREGTEAFF. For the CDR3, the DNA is TGTGCCATCAGAAGGGAGGGCACTGAAGCTTTCTTT.

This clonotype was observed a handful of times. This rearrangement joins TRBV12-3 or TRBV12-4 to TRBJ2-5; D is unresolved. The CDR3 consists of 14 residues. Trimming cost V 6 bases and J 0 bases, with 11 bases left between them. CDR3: CASSLTRYQETQYF. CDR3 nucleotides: TGTGCCAGCAGCCTTACACGCTACCAAGAGACCCAGTACTTC.

The chain's CDR3 is CASSLSTSGSYNEQFF. The CDR3 region has the DNA TGTGCCAGCAGCTTAAGTACTAGCGGGAGCTACAATGAGCAGTTCTTC. This chain joins TRBV7-2 and TRBJ2-1, with TRBD2 matching 11 bases. In germline, CDR1 is SGHTA, CDR2 FQGNSA. The CDR3 has 16 amino acids. V dropped 2 bases and J dropped 3; count of bases not matched to a gene: 3.

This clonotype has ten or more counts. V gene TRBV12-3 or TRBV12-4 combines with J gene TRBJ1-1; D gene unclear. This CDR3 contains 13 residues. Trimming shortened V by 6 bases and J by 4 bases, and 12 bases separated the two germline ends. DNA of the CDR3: TGTGCCAGCAGATTGGACGGTCCCACTGAAGCTTTCTTT. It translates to CASRLDGPTEAFF.

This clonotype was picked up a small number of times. The CDR3 nucleotides are TGTGCCAGCAGTTTAAGCGGATTCTTCGGGGGCTCATTCTCTGGGGCCAACGTCCTGACTTTC. Its translation is CASSLSGFFGGSFSGANVLTF. This chain uses TRBV28 with TRBJ2-6; D possibly uses TRBD1 or TRBD2 (6 bases each). The CDR3 has 21 amino acids. Trimming removed 2 bases from V and 0 bases from J, with 23 bases in between. CDR1 is MDHEN and CDR2 is SYDVKM in the germline V gene.

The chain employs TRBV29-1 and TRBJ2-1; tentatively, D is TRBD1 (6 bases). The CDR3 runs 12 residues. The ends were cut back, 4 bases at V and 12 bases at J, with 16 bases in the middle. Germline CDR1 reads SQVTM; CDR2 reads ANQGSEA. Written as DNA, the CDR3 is TGCAGCGTTGCAGGACCTGACAGGACGCAGTTCTTC. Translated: CSVAGPDRTQFF.

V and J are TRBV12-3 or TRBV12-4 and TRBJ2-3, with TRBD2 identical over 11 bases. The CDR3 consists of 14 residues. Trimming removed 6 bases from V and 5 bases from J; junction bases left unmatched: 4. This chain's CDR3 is CASRVAGGRDTQYF. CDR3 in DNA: TGTGCCAGCAGAGTAGCGGGGGGGCGAGATACGCAGTATTTT.

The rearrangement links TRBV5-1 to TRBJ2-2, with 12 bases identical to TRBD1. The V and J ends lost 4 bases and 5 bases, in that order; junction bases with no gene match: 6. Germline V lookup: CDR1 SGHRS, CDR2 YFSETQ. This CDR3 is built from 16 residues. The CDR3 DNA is TGCGCCAGCAGCCCTGGGGGACAGGGGGCAACCGGGGAGCTGTTTTTT. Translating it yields CASSPGGQGATGELFF.

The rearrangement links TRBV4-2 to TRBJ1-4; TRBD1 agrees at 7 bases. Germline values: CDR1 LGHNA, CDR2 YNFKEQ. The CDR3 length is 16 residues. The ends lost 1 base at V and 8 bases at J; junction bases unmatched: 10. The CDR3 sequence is CASSQGGQPGGEKLFF. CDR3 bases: TGTGCCAGCAGCCAAGGGGGACAGCCAGGAGGGGAAAAACTGTTTTTT.

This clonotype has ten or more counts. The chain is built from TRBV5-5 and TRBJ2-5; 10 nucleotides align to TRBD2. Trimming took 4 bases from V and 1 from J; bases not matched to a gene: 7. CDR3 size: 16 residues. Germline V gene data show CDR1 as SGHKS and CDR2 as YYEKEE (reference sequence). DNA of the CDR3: TGTGCCAGCAGCGGGTTCCTAGCGGGAGTCCAAGAGACCCAGTACTTC. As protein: CASSGFLAGVQETQYF.

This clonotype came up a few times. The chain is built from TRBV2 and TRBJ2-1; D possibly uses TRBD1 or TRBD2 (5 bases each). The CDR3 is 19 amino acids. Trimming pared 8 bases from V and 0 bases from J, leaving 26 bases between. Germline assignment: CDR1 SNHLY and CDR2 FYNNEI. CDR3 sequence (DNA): TGTGCCAGCCGTTCCCCCTCCGCTGGGTCGGGGCCCTCCTACAATGAGCAGTTCTTC. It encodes CASRSPSAGSGPSYNEQFF.

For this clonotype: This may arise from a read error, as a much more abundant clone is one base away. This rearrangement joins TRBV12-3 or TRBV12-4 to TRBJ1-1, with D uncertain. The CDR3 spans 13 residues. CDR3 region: CASSFGGNTEALF. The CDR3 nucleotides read TGTGCCAGCAGTTTCGGCGGGAACACTGAAGCTTTATTT.

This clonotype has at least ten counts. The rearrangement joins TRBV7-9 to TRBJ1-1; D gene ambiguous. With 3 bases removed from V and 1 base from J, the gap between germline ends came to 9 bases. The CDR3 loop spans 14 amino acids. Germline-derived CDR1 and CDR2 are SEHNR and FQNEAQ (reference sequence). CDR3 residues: CASSFQEGNTEAFF. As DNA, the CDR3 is TGTGCCAGCAGCTTCCAGGAGGGGAACACTGAAGCTTTCTTT.

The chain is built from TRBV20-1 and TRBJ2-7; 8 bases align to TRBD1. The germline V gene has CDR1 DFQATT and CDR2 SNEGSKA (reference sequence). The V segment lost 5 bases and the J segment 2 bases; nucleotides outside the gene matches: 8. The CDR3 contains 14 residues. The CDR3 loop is CSASDRGLPYEQYF. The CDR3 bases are TGCAGTGCTTCCGACAGGGGCCTACCCTACGAGCAGTACTTC.

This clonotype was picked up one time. CDR3: CSAGGMNQPQHF. CDR3 nucleotide sequence: TGCAGTGCTGGGGGGATGAATCAGCCCCAGCATTTT. V usage is TRBV20-1 and J usage is TRBJ1-5, with D perhaps matching TRBD1 (5 bases). The CDR3 contains 12 residues. The germline gives CDR1 DFQATT, CDR2 SNEGSKA (reference sequence). V lost 5 bases and J lost 4, with 9 bases in between.